This T cell receptor beta chain was captured by sequencing in a study of blood T cells in healthy people across ages. General observations from the study: A conclusive naive versus antigen-experienced comparison was prevented by the unsorted PBMCs. Any changes in expanded clonotypes were possibly confounded, as donor CMV status remained unknown.

Then a second PCR, running roughly 7 to 11 cycles, was carried out with a sample-barcoded 5' primer and a J-beta primer mix. MiXCR was run by TCRdb on the 5' RACE reads, yielding one entry per CDR3 protein. The sample carries 1.5 million or so distinct CDR3 sequences, 42% recorded once. Germline CDR1 and CDR2: SNHLY and FYNNEI. CDR3 length equals 15 residues. After removal of 2 bases from V and 1 base from J, the junction contained 3 bases not matched to a gene. Each donor gave roughly 9.1 milliliters of peripheral blood. This clonotype has more than one count but fewer than ten. Its antigen is unidentified.

The sample was blood. V usage is TRBV2 and J usage is TRBJ2-3; 7 bases fit TRBD2. The TCR comes from a woman aged 18 to 35 in good health. The CDR3 sequence is CASSEFAGGTDTQYF. CDR3 nucleotide sequence: TGTGCCAGCAGTGAATTTGCGGGGGGCACAGATACGCAGTATTTT.